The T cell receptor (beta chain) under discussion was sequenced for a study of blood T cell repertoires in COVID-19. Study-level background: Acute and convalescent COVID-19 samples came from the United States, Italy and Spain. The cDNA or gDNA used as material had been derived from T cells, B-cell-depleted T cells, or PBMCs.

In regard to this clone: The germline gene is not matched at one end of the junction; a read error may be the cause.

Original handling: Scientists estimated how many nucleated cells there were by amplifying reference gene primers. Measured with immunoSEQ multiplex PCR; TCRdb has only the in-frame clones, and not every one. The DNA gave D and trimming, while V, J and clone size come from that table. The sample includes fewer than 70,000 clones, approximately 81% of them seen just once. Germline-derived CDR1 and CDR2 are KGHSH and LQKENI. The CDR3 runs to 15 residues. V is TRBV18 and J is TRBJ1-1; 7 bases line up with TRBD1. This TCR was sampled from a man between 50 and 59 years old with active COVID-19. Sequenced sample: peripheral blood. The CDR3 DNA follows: TGTGCCAGCTCCCCACGGACAGGTATGAACACTGAAGCTTTCTTT. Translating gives CASSPRTGMNTEAFF.